The 22 T cell receptor beta chains reported below all come from one sample, sequenced in a study of neurological immune-mediated disorders. Time point described: technical triplicate 1. TCRdb reprocessed the 5' RACE reads via MiXCR and lists one record per CDR3 protein. The sample yields 30,000 to 40,000 distinct CDR3 sequences, 11% seen once. The sequencing input was PBMCs. These receptors originate from a man aged 55 to 69 with HTLV-1-associated myelopathy (HAM/TSP).

This clonotype was observed many times. The chain joins TRBV15 to TRBJ2-1; the D is unclear. Trimming cost V 7 bases and J 0 bases, with 19 bases left between them. The germline V gene has CDR1 LNHNV and CDR2 YYDKDF (reference sequence). The CDR3 has 17 amino acids. The CDR3 region is CATTERPRAASYNEQFF. The CDR3 region has the DNA TGTGCCACCACTGAGAGGCCCCGCGCCGCCTCCTACAATGAGCAGTTCTTC. The variable domain in full, with the rest retrieved from reference TRBV15 and TRBJ2-1, is DAMVIQNPRYQVTQFGKPVTLSCSQTLNHNVMYWYQQKSSQAPKLLFHYYDKDFNNEADTPDNFQSRRPNTSFCFLDIRSPGLGDTAMYLCATTERPRAASYNEQFFGPGTRLTVL.

This clonotype has ten or more counts. V gene TRBV20-1 combines with J gene TRBJ2-2, with 8 bases fitting TRBD1. V lost 2 bases to trimming and J lost 0 bases; unmatched junction nucleotides: 2. The germline gives CDR1 DFQATT, CDR2 SNEGSKA (reference sequence). The CDR3 runs 15 residues. Here the CDR3 DNA reads TGCAGTGCTAGACGGGACAGGTCGAACACCGGGGAGCTGTTTTTT. Its translation is CSARRDRSNTGELFF.

This clonotype was detected ten times or more. The chain carries TRBV28 and TRBJ2-2; unclear D gene. The V gene's germline CDR1 is MDHEN and CDR2 SYDVKM. CDR3 length: 15 amino acids. V dropped 3 bases and J dropped 2 bases, with 10 bases sitting between them. The CDR3 protein is CASSFPGLNTGELFF. The CDR3 nucleotides are TGTGCCAGCAGTTTCCCGGGTCTTAACACCGGGGAGCTGTTTTTT.

The rearrangement joins TRBV11-2 to TRBJ2-7; D might be TRBD1 or TRBD2, each matching 6 bases. Germline V CDR1 and CDR2: SGHAT, FQNNGV. The CDR3 spans 18 residues. The V end lost 4 bases, the J end lost 3 bases, and 25 bases lay between the germline ends. CDR3 loop: CASSSGGRSVTLLYEQYF. In DNA form, the CDR3 reads TGTGCCAGCAGCTCCGGGGGCAGGTCCGTGACCCTACTCTACGAGCAGTACTTC.

This clonotype came up many times. This rearrangement joins TRBV20-1 to TRBJ1-2; 8 bases are shared with TRBD1. Trimming removed 5 bases from V and 1 base from J; junction bases left unmatched: 3. This CDR3 spans 13 amino acids. The V gene's germline CDR1 is DFQATT and CDR2 SNEGSKA (reference sequence). CDR3 nucleotide sequence: TGCAGTGCTGGAGGACAGGGTAACTATGGCTACACCTTC. Its protein is CSAGGQGNYGYTF.

There are many counts of this clonotype. The rearrangement links TRBV12-3 or TRBV12-4 to TRBJ2-5; the match to TRBD2 covers 10 bases. Trimming at V came to 3 bases and at J to 1 base, leaving 2 bases not matched to a gene. The CDR3 runs to 15 residues. DNA for the CDR3: TGTGCCAGCAGTTTTGTAGCGGGGGGCCAAGAGACCCAGTACTTC. It translates to CASSFVAGGQETQYF.

This clonotype came up many times. The rearrangement joins TRBV6-5 to TRBJ2-7, with TRBD2 identical over 8 bases. Per germline, CDR1 MNHEY and CDR2 SVGAGI. V shed 7 bases and J 1 base; nucleotides not matched to a gene: 9. This CDR3 region has 15 residues. This CDR3 is CASTQVAGSSYEQYF. The CDR3 DNA follows: TGTGCCAGCACCCAAGTAGCGGGGTCATCCTACGAGCAGTACTTC.

The table lists this clonotype with many counts. The chain uses TRBV24-1 and TRBJ2-3, with D possibly matching TRBD2 (7 bases). V was shortened by 5 bases and J by 6 bases, with 17 bases between the two germline ends. The CDR3 runs 15 residues. CDR1 and CDR2 (germline): KGHDR, SFDVKD. In DNA, the CDR3 is TGTGCCACCAGTGTAGGTCGGGGGGCAAGCGATACGCAGTATTTT. Translation gives CATSVGRGASDTQYF.

This clonotype was observed many times. The rearrangement links TRBV28 to TRBJ1-2; 11 bases map to TRBD1. The CDR3 is 14 residues long. Germline CDR1 reads MDHEN; CDR2 reads SYDVKM. With V trimmed by 6 bases and J by 7 bases, 7 bases remained unmatched. The CDR3 region has the DNA TGTGCCAGCAGAGGGACAGGGGGGGTAGGTGGCTACACCTTC. It encodes CASRGTGGVGGYTF.

This clonotype was seen ten or more times. The gene calls are TRBV5-1 and TRBJ2-3, with TRBD2 identical over 12 bases. Germline V CDR1 and CDR2: SGHRS, YFSETQ. V lost 1 base, J lost 5 bases, and 5 bases stayed unmatched. The CDR3 consists of 16 residues. The CDR3 DNA sequence: TGCGCCAGCAGCTTGCCTCTAGCGGGAGGGCAAGATACGCAGTATTTT. Amino acid sequence: CASSLPLAGGQDTQYF.

This clonotype was seen repeatedly, ten times or more. The chain uses TRBV7-9 and TRBJ2-5, with D hard to call. The CDR3 has 15 residues. Trimming cost V 5 bases and J 1 base, with 14 bases left between them. Germline-derived CDR1 and CDR2 are SEHNR and FQNEAQ (reference sequence). CDR3 region: CASSLFNAAQETQYF. As DNA, the CDR3 is TGTGCCAGCAGCCTGTTTAATGCGGCCCAAGAGACCCAGTACTTC. The variable domain in full, with the rest retrieved from reference TRBV7-9 and TRBJ2-5, is DTGVSQNPRHKITKRGQNVTFRCDPISEHNRLYWYRQTLGQGPEFLTYFQNEAQLEKSRLLSDRFSAERPKGSFSTLEIQRTEQGDSAMYLCASSLFNAAQETQYFGPGTRLLVL.

This clonotype has ten or more counts. CDR3 nucleotides: TGTGCCAGCAGTTTCCCCCAGGGGAGCGGGAGATTTGCCGGGGAGCTGTTTTTT. Amino acids: CASSFPQGSGRFAGELFF. V gene TRBV28 combines with J gene TRBJ2-2; 8 bases map to TRBD2. The CDR3 runs 18 residues. Losses at the gene ends were 3 bases for V and 6 bases for J; bases not matched to a gene: 15. Germline V CDR1 and CDR2: MDHEN, SYDVKM.

Ten or more counts support this clonotype. The V gene is TRBV29-1, the J gene TRBJ2-3; D not certain. Trimming left V 0 bases short and J 5 bases short, with 6 bases between. This CDR3 is built from 12 residues. The germline CDR1 and CDR2 sequences are SQVTM and ANQGSEA. CDR3 protein: CSVEDNGDTQYF. In DNA form, the CDR3 reads TGCAGCGTTGAAGATAATGGAGATACGCAGTATTTT.

Ten or more counts support this clonotype. The chain uses TRBV5-5 and TRBJ2-7; 10 bases agree with TRBD1. The V and J ends lost 4 bases and 0 bases, in that order; junction bases with no gene match: 4. The CDR3 totals 15 residues. Germline V CDR1 and CDR2: SGHKS, YYEKEE (reference sequence). CDR3 sequence: CASSVWTGGSYEQYF. CDR3 bases: TGTGCCAGCAGCGTATGGACAGGGGGCTCCTACGAGCAGTACTTC.

At least ten counts were recorded for this clonotype. This rearrangement joins TRBV5-1 to TRBJ2-1, with 7 bases aligning to TRBD1. Germline V gives CDR1 SGHRS, CDR2 YFSETQ. The CDR3 runs 16 residues. With V trimmed by 1 base and J by 6 bases, 10 bases remained unmatched. CDR3 sequence: CASSLTRDWTGNEQFF. The CDR3 coding sequence is TGCGCCAGCAGCTTGACTCGGGATTGGACAGGCAATGAGCAGTTCTTC.

With respect to this clonotype: Lacking the conserved final phenylalanine or tryptophan, this CDR3 likely reflects a read error. This chain joins TRBV18 and TRBJ2-7; 9 nucleotides align to TRBD1. CDR1 and CDR2 (germline): KGHSH, LQKENI. V dropped 5 bases and J dropped 0; count of bases not matched to a gene: 5. The CDR3 consists of 15 residues. CDR3 coding DNA: TGTGCCAGCTCATACGCGACAGGGGGCTCCTACGAGCAGTACTTA. Its translation is CASSYATGGSYEQYL.

In this sample, this clonotype turned up many times. This chain links TRBV20-1 with TRBJ1-3; no reliable D call. V shed 3 bases and J shed 2 bases, with 17 bases lying between them. The CDR3 runs 16 residues. Germline CDR1 DFQATT, CDR2 SNEGSKA (reference sequence). The DNA of the CDR3 is TGCAGTGCTAGTGCGGGTGGAGAAGGAGCTGGAAACACCATATATTTT. Protein sequence: CSASAGGEGAGNTIYF.

This clonotype has at least ten counts. This chain connects TRBV7-8 to TRBJ2-7, with TRBD2 matching 8 bases. CDR3 length equals 15 residues. The V gene end was trimmed by 1 base and the J gene end by 6 bases; junction bases not matched to a gene: 8. CDR1 is SGHVS and CDR2 is FQNEAQ in the germline V gene. As DNA, the CDR3 is TGTGCCAGCAGCTTAGAAACACCGGGGGGGGGCGAGCAGTACTTC. This encodes CASSLETPGGGEQYF. Full variable domain (missing parts from reference TRBV7-8 and TRBJ2-7): GAGVSQSPRYKVAKRGQDVALRCDPISGHVSLFWYQQALGQGPEFLTYFQNEAQLDKSGLPSDRFFAERPEGSVSTLKIQRTQQEDSAVYLCASSLETPGGGEQYFGPGTRLTVT.

Regarding this clonotype: A clone one base away is much larger, so this may be a read error. The V and J genes are TRBV7-9 and TRBJ1-4; no clear D gene. V shed 6 bases and J shed 8 bases, with 7 bases lying between them. CDR1 and CDR2 (germline): SEHNR, FQNEAQ (reference sequence). CDR3 length: 11 amino acids. The CDR3 bases are TGTGCCAGCAGGAGGGCGGAAAAACTGTTTTTT. It yields the protein CASRRAEKLFF.

This clonotype was detected ten times or more. One end of the junction varies from germline; a read error may be responsible. The CDR3 nucleotides are TGTGCTAGCAGCCCGGGTCCTCGGGGACAGGGGGTTGTGGAAAAACTGTTTTTT. Its translation is CASSPGPRGQGVVEKLFF. The chain employs TRBV7-7 and TRBJ1-4; TRBD1 agrees at 11 bases. CDR1 is SSHAT and CDR2 is FNYEAQ in the germline V gene (reference sequence). The CDR3 spans 18 residues.

This clonotype showed up many times. This chain joins TRBV2 and TRBJ2-1; no reliable D call. From germline, CDR1 is SNHLY and CDR2 FYNNEI. The CDR3 covers 12 residues. The germline V and J ends were trimmed by 6 bases and 6 bases, with 9 bases remaining between them. The CDR3 protein is CASSRIGNEQFF. The CDR3 region has the DNA TGTGCCAGCAGCCGGATCGGCAATGAGCAGTTCTTC.

Only a few counts were recorded for this clonotype. The chain joins TRBV18 to TRBJ2-7; D may be TRBD2 (6 bases). V gave up 3 bases and J gave up 10 bases, with 13 bases separating them. Looked up from germline, CDR1 is KGHSH and CDR2 is LQKENI. This CDR3 is 12 amino acids long. For the CDR3, the DNA is TGTGCCAGCTCACCCCGGATAGGGACTCAGTACTTC. Amino acids: CASSPRIGTQYF.